This TCR beta chain was sequenced for a study of brain T cells in children with intractable seizures. With respect to this clone: Its antigen is not known.

Time point reported: blood from clinic visit 5 months post-surgery; TSC patient then seizure free. At least one anti-epileptic drug was given before surgery. Study-level points and caveats: Clones missing pre-surgery may reflect undersampling of that blood sample.

Clones were sequenced by immunoSEQ multiplex PCR, and TCRdb holds only the in-frame ones, with some missing. The sample yields about 320,000 clones, nearly 95% seen once. The clonotype was recovered from a boy under two years old with tuberous sclerosis and intractable seizures. The sample was peripheral blood, taken more than 4 months after surgery.

The CDR3 bases are TGTGCCAGCAGCTTGATCGTCAGGGGCGCGACCCAGTACTTC. It translates to CASSLIVRGATQYF. The gene calls are TRBV5-5 and TRBJ2-5; TRBD1 might be the D (6 bases). There are 14 residues in the CDR3. V was clipped by 1 base and J by 7 bases, with 14 bases between them. CDR1 and CDR2 (germline): SGHKS, YYEKEE (reference sequence).